The T cell receptor (beta chain) under discussion was sequenced for a study of blood T cells in healthy people across ages. For the second PCR, which ran for about 7 to 11 cycles, a sample-barcoded 5' primer and a J-beta primer mix were used. One entry per CDR3 protein, called by TCRdb with MiXCR from the 5' RACE reads. Altogether around 970,000 distinct CDR3 sequences are present, around 54% being singletons, with the ten largest covering about 21%. The germline gives CDR1 LNHNV, CDR2 YYDKDF (reference sequence). Deletions cut 2 bases from V and 5 bases from J, with 18 bases between. The CDR3 is 16 amino acids. Comments on this clonotype: Antigen: not known.

Findings and limits, study-wide: Unsorted PBMCs blocked a conclusive comparison of naive and antigen-experienced cells.

Sequenced sample: blood. This clonotype was obtained from a woman aged 60 to 75 in good health. The genes are TRBV15 and TRBJ2-5; D ambiguous. CDR3 DNA: TGTGCCACCAGCAGAACCCGATGGGTCATAGGCGAGACCCAGTACTTC. This gives the protein CATSRTRWVIGETQYF.